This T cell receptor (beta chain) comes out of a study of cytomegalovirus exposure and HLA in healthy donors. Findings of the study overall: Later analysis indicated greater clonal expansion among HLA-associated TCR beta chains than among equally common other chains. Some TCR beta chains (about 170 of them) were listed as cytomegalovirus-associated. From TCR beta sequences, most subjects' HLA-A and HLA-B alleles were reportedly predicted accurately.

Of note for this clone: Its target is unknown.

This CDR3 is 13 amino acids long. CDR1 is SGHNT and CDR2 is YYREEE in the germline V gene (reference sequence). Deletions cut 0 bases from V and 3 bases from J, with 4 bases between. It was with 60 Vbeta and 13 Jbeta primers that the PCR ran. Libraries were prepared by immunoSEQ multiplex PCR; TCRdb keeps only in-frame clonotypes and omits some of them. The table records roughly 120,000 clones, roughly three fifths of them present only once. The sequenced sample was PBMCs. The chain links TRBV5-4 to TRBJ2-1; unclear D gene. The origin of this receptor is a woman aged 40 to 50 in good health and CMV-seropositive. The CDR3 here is CASSLVGYNEQFF. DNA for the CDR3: TGTGCCAGCAGCTTGGTCGGCTACAATGAGCAGTTCTTC.